This passage covers 6 T cell receptor beta chains from one sample sequenced in a study of blood T cell repertoires in COVID-19. Some clones are missing from TCRdb's copy, which holds only in-frame ones; the method was immunoSEQ multiplex PCR. The sample contains approximately 240,000 clones, about 86% of which appear only once. The sequenced material came from peripheral blood. These receptors all stem from a woman in her sixties with acute or convalescent COVID-19.

The chain carries TRBV6-2 or TRBV6-3 and TRBJ2-7; D is unclear. The length of the CDR3 is 11 residues. V lost 5 bases and J lost 3, with 5 bases in between. CDR1 MNHEY and CDR2 SVGEGT come from the germline V gene. The chain's CDR3 is CASSPLYEQYF. Written as DNA, the CDR3 is TGTGCCAGCAGTCCCCTCTACGAGCAGTACTTC.

This clone was detected once. The chain is built from TRBV28 and TRBJ1-2, with unresolved D. Trimming shortened V by 6 bases and J by 7 bases, and 15 bases separated the two germline ends. CDR3 length: 13 amino acids. Germline V gene lookup returns CDR1 MDHEN and CDR2 SYDVKM. The CDR3 here is CASSLASGFGYTF. As DNA, the CDR3 is TGTGCCAGCAGCCTGGCGTCGGGGTTTGGCTACACCTTC.

This rearrangement joins TRBV9 to TRBJ2-1, with D possibly matching TRBD1 (6 bases). The germline CDR1 and CDR2 sequences are SGDLS and YYNGEE. Trimming left V 4 bases short and J 0 bases short, with 17 bases between. This CDR3 spans 17 amino acids. DNA of the CDR3: TGTGCCAGCAGCCCTAGAAGGGGGTTCTCCTCCTACAATGAGCAGTTCTTC. It is translated as CASSPRRGFSSYNEQFF.

The CDR3 DNA reads as TGCGCCAGCAGCTTGATGACAGGGGAAAATTCACCCCTCCACTTT. Protein product: CASSLMTGENSPLHF. This chain connects TRBV5-1 to TRBJ1-6; 8 bases align to TRBD1. Looked up from germline, CDR1 is SGHRS and CDR2 is YFSETQ. CDR3 length: 15 residues. Unmatched junction bases numbered 4, after V lost 1 base and J lost 7 bases.

V and J are TRBV2 and TRBJ2-1, with 8 bases identical to TRBD2. Germline V gives CDR1 SNHLY, CDR2 FYNNEI. This CDR3 comprises 12 residues. V trimming: 8 bases; J trimming: 14 bases; junction bases outside the gene matches: 11. The CDR3 reads CASSGGGAKKFF. CDR3 bases: TGTGCCAGCTCGGGAGGGGGGGCGAAGAAGTTCTTC. The variable domain in full, completed from reference TRBV2 and TRBJ2-1, reads EPEVTQTPSHQVTQMGQEVILRCVPISNHLYFYWYRQILGQKVEFLVSFYNNEISEKSEIFDDQFSVERPDGSNFTLKIRSTKLEDSAMYFCASSGGGAKKFFGPGTRLTVL.

This sequence joins TRBV7-3 and TRBJ2-7; TRBD1 is a possible D gene (6 bases). Trimming cost V 2 bases and J 4 bases, with 12 bases left between them. The CDR3 has 14 amino acids. The germline V gene has CDR1 SGHTA and CDR2 FQGTGA. The CDR3 protein is CASSLGAGAYEQYF. The CDR3 coding sequence is TGTGCCAGCAGCTTAGGTGCAGGGGCTTACGAGCAGTACTTC.